This T cell receptor beta chain was captured in a study of vaccination and CD4 T cells after COVID-19 (dated by TCRdb to between 2020 and 2023). Regarding the complete study: The convalescent cohort included six males and four females, with two Hispanic individuals, seven Caucasians, two Asians and one multiracial person. Participants got two doses of the Pfizer-BioNTech BNT162b2 vaccine (n=8) or two doses of the Moderna mRNA-1273 vaccine (n=2). Post-COVID blood samples from convalescent patients were collected a median of approximately 100 days after diagnosis, with a range of about 35 to 180 days. Post-vaccine blood samples were taken a median of around 77 days after the second vaccine dose, with a range of about 12 to 250 days. Culture stimuli were overlapping spike peptide pools from SARS-CoV-2 and from the common cold coronaviruses HCoV-NL63, HCoV-OC43 and HCoV-229E. Control cultures received a CEFX viral epitope pool as the positive control, an HIV-1 Nef peptide pool as the negative control, or no peptide. The spike-specific CD4+ TCR repertoire was compared before and after mRNA vaccination in approximately 9 COVID-19 convalescent patients and several infection-naive healthy vaccine recipients. In an earlier paper using these donors, memory CD4+ T cell crossreactivity between SARS-CoV-2 and common cold coronavirus spike proteins was assessed at the TCR clonotype level.

The CDR3 measures 18 amino acids from cysteine to phenylalanine. Only the CDR3 part of the read is kept: 54 bases, read in frame from the first base. Taken from the germline V gene, the CDR1 and CDR2 loops are LGHNA and YNFKEQ. Trimming leaves V shorter by 0 bases and J shorter by 5 bases, with the junction holding 11 bases beyond the gene matches. Broader findings and caveats from the paper: In convalescent patients, nearly all vaccine-specific clones (304 of 307) were found to be mono-reactive for SARS-CoV-2 spike rather than cross-reactive with common cold coronaviruses. In convalescent patients, a median approximately 89% of post-vaccine SARS-CoV-2-reactive clones were detected only after vaccination, suggesting vaccine-specific priming. The number of convalescent patients in the study was relatively small, and the study did not examine early timepoints following natural infection. An increase in the median number of SARS-CoV-2-reactive clonotypes from approximately 21 after infection to approximately 41 after vaccination was observed, but the change was not found to be significant.

The treatment or condition label here, explained by the study, means: roughly nine-day PBMC culture with coronavirus spike peptide pools or control peptides (ViraFEST assay). CD4+ T cells from unexposed donors were collected before the COVID-19 pandemic (2011-2018). The study used the ViraFEST assay, which expanded antigen-specific T cells with peptide pools and then identified expanded clonotypes by TCR sequencing. PBMCs were cultured at fewer than 2.5 million per well in IMDM supplemented with approximately 5.3% human AB serum and about 10 IU/ml IL-2, with about 10 ug/ml peptide pools added. On days 3 and 7, half of the culture medium was replaced with fresh IL-2-containing medium. CD4+ T cells were isolated after less than twelve days of culture through negative selection using the EasySep CD4+ T cell isolation kit. As cell number allowed, CD4+ T cells from unexposed donors were tested for reactivity to SARS-CoV-2 S and N and to four common cold coronavirus spike pools. Ficoll-Paque Plus gradient centrifugation was used to isolate PBMCs from whole blood, and the isolated PBMCs were then either used fresh or cryopreserved at -140C. Triplicate wells were generally used for each culture condition. Leukapheresis product for the unexposed donors was purchased commercially.

On this clonotype itself: Its cognate antigen has yet to be identified. No base qualities exist here, and no much larger clone lies one base off it.

Libraries came from PCR. DNA from cultured CD4+ T cells was subjected to TCR sequencing with the Oncomine TCR Beta short-read assay at the Johns Hopkins FTIC core. The QIAamp micro DNA kit was used to extract genomic DNA from the cultured CD4+ T cells. Oncomine TCR Beta libraries made from cultured CD4+ T cells were pooled using unique dual indexes and sequenced on an Illumina iSeq 100. On the authors' methods: Non-productive sequences were removed, and CDR3s not starting with C, not ending with F or W, or shorter than 7 amino acids were discarded. Antigen-specific clonotypes were identified using the MANAFEST web application through comparison of peptide-stimulated wells with reference and other culture wells. An FDR below 0.05, an odds ratio above 5, and a productive frequency above 0.1% in at least two of three replicate wells were required for clones to be considered positive. A clonotype was classed as cross-reactive if the clonotype showed significant expansion both in SARS-CoV-2 spike wells and in at least one common cold coronavirus spike condition. Levenshtein distances (stringdist) and unrooted phylogenetic trees (ape) in R version 3.6.1 were used to assess CDR3 homology. TCRdb trimmed public reads at Q25 via fastp, called clones via MiXCR and kept in-frame beta chains. Every distinct CDR3 protein forms one entry, paired with its most common genes and DNA. TCRdb's processing, not the authors', yielded these V and J calls. The sample profile shows approximately 6,200 distinct CDR3 sequences; 25% to 30% of them were found once. The ten largest clones add up to around 18% of the sample.

The rearrangement combines TRBV4-2 with TRBJ2-3; 10 bases in the junction line up with TRBD2. The TCR was taken from a human donor in good health. The specimen sequenced was CD4+ T cells from blood, cultured in vitro. The DNA reads TGTGCCAGCAGCCAAGATAGCGGGGGGCTGCTAGGGGTAGATACGCAGTATTTT. This codes for CASSQDSGGLLGVDTQYF.